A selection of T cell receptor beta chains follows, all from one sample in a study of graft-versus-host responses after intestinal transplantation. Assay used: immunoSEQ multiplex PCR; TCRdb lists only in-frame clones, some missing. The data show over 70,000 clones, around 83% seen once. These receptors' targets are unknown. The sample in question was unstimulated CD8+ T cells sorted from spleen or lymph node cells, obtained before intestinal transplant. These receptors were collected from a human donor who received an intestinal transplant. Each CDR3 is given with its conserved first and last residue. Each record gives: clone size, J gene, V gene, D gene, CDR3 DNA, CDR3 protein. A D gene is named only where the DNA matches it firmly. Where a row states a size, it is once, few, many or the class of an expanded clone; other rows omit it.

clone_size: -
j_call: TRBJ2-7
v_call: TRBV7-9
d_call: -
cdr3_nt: TGTGCCAGCAGCTTGGGCTCCGCCCCGGTCTACGAGCAGTACTTC
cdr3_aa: CASSLGSAPVYEQYF

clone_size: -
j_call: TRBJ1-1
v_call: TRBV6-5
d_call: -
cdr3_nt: TGTGCCAGCAGTGAAGGTCCGAACACTGAAGCTTTCTTT
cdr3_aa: CASSEGPNTEAFF

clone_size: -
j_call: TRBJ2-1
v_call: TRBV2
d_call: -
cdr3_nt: TGTGCCAGCAGTGAAGCGCTTCAGGGCAATGAGCAGTTCTTC
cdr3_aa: CASSEALQGNEQFF

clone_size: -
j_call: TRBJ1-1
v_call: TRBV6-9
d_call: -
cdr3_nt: TGTGCCAGCACTCTCCTAGGGAACACTGAAGCTTTCTTT
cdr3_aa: CASTLLGNTEAFF

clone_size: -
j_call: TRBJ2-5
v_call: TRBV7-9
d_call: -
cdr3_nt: TGTGCCAGCAGCTTAGTGGGGCTCCAAGAGACCCAGTACTTC
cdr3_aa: CASSLVGLQETQYF

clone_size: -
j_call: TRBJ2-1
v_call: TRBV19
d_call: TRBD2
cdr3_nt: TGTGCCAGTAGTAGGACTAGCGGGGCATACAATGAGCAGTTCTTC
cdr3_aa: CASSRTSGAYNEQFF

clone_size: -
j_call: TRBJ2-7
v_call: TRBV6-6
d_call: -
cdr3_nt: TGTGCCAGCTCTCGATCCGGCTACGAGCAGTACTTC
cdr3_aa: CASSRSGYEQYF

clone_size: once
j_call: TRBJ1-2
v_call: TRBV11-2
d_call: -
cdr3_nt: TGTGCCAGCAGCTTGCGGTGTCCCACAGGAGGTAACTATGGCTACACCTTC
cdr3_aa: CASSLRCPTGGNYGYTF

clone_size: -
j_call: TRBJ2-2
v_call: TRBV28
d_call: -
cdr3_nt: TGTGCCAGCAGTTATGCGTCGAGCACCGGGGAGCTGTTTTTT
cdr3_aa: CASSYASSTGELFF

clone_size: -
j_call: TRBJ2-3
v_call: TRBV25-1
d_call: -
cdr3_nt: TGTGCCAGCAGCCTCATGAGCACAGATACGCAGTATTTT
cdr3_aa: CASSLMSTDTQYF

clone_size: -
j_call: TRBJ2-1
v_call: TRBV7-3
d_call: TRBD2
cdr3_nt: TGTGCCAGCAGCTTTAGCGGGGGGGCCTACAATGAGCAGTTCTTC
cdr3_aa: CASSFSGGAYNEQFF

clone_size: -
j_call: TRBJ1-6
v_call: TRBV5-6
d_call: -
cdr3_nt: TGTGCCAGCAGCTTCGGGTCAGGGAGATTGAGAAATTCACCCCTCCACTTT
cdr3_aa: CASSFGSGRLRNSPLHF

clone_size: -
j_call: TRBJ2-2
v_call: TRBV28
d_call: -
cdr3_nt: TGTGCCAGCAGTTTCGACCGGGGCTTGGGGGAGCTGTTTTTT
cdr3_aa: CASSFDRGLGELFF

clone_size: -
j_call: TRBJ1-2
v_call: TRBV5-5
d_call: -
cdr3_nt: TGTGCCAGCAGTTTCTCTGACTATGGCTACACCTTC
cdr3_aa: CASSFSDYGYTF

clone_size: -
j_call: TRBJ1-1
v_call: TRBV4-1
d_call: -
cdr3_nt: TGCGCCAGCAGCCAATCGACTGAAGCTTTCTTT
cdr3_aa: CASSQSTEAFF

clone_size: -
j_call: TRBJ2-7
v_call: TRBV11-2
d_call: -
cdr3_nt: TGTGCCAGCAGCTTAGGGCACGGCTACTCCTACGAGCAGTACTTC
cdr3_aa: CASSLGHGYSYEQYF

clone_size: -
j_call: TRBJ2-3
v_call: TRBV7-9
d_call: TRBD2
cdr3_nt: TGTGCCAGCTTACGGCTAGCGGGAGGGGTGACGCAGTATTTT
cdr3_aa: CASLRLAGGVTQYF

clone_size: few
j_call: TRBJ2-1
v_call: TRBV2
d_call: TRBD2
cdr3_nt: TGTGCCAGCAGACAATCTAGCGGGAGGGCCTACAATGAGCAGTTCTTC
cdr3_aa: CASRQSSGRAYNEQFF

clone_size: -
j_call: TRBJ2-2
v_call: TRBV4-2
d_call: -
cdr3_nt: TGTGCCAGCAGCAGTCTAGCGAACACCGGGGAGCTGTTTTTT
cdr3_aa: CASSSLANTGELFF

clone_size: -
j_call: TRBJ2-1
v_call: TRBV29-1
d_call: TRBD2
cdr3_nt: TGCAGCGTAGTCGGTCTAGCGGGAGTTAATGAGCAGTTCTTC
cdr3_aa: CSVVGLAGVNEQFF

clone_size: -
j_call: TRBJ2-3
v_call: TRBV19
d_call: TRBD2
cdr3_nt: TGTGCCAGTAGTAGCAGCAGGGCTAGCGGGGGGGAAGCAGATACGCAGTATTTT
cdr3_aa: CASSSSRASGGEADTQYF

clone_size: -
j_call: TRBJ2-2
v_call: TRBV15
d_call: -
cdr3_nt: TGTGCCACCAGCAGAGACCCATCCGGGGAGCTGTTTTTT
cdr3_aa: CATSRDPSGELFF

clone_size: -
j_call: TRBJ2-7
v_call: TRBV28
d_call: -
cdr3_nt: TGTGCCAGCAGTTTGTCCCCCGGGACTGACGCCTACGAGCAGTACTTC
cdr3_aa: CASSLSPGTDAYEQYF

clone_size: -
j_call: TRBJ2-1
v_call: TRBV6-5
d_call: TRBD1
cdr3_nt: TGTGCCAGCAGTTACGGGGACAGGGGAGGCGGAGAGCAGTTCTTC
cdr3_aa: CASSYGDRGGGEQFF

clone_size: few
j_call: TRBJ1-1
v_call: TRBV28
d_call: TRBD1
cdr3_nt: TGTGCCAGCTTAGACCAGGGGGCGGAAGCTTTCTTT
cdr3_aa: CASLDQGAEAFF

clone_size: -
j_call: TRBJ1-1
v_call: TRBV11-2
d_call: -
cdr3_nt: TGTGCCAGCAGCTTAGGGATGAACACTGAAGCTTTCTTT
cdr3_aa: CASSLGMNTEAFF

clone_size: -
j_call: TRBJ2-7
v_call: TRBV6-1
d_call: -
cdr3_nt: TGTGCCAGCACGGACAGCGGCTACGAGCAGTACTTC
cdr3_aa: CASTDSGYEQYF

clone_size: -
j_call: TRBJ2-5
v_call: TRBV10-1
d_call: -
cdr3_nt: TGCGCCAGCAAGTTGCCCCTCAAGACTAGTGTAGAGACCCAGTACTTC
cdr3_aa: CASKLPLKTSVETQYF

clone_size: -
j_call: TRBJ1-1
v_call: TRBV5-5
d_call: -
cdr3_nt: TGTGCCAGCAGCTTGTGGGGGGGCCACACTGAAGCTTTCTTT
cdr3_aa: CASSLWGGHTEAFF

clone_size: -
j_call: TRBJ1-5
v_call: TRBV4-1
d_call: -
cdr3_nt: TGCGCCAGCAGCCAAGACAGAGACAATCAGCCCCAGCATTTT
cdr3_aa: CASSQDRDNQPQHF

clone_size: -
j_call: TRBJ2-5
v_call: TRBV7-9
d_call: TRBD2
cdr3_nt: TGTGCCAGCAGCTTAGCAGAGACTAGCGGGGGGGTTGAGACCCAGTACTTC
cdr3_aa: CASSLAETSGGVETQYF

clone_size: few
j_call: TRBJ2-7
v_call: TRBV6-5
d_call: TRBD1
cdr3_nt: TGTGCCAGCAGCATAGGGGACAGGGGCCCCTACGAGCAGTACTTC
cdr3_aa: CASSIGDRGPYEQYF

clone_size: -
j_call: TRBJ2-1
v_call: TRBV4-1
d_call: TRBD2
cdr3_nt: TGCGCCAGCAGCCAAGACTCCGGACTAGTGGATGAGCAGTTCTTC
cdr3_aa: CASSQDSGLVDEQFF

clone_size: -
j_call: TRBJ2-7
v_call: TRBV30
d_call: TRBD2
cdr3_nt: TGTGCCTGGATCGGGGAGGGGTCCTACGAGCAGTACTTC
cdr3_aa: CAWIGEGSYEQYF

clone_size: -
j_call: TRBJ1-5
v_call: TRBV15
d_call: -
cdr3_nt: TGTGCCACCAGCAGAGATCGGCGGGTTGGAGATCAGCCCCAGCATTTT
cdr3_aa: CATSRDRRVGDQPQHF

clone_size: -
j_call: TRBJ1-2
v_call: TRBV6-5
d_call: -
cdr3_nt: TGTGCCAGCAGTTACAGGACAGATAACTATGGCTACACCTTC
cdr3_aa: CASSYRTDNYGYTF

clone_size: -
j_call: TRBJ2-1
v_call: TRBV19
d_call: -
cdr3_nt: TGTGCCAGTAGTATGAGCTACAATGAGCAGTTCTTC
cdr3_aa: CASSMSYNEQFF

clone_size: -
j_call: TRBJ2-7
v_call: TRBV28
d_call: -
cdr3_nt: TGTGCCAGCAGTGTTGCCGAGGGACCCATCTACGAGCAGTACTTC
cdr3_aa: CASSVAEGPIYEQYF

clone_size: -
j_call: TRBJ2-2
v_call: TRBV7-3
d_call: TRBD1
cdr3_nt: TGTGCCAGCAGCTTGACAGGGAGCGGCGCCGGGGAGCTGTTTTTT
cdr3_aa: CASSLTGSGAGELFF

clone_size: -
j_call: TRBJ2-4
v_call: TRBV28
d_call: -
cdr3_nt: TGTGCCAGCAGTTCCGCCGACATGATCATAGCCAAAAACATTCAGTACTTC
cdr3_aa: CASSSADMIIAKNIQYF

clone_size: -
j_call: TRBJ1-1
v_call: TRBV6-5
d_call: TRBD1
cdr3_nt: TGTGCCAGCAGTTACTTACAGGGGGCCACTGAAGCTTTCTTT
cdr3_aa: CASSYLQGATEAFF

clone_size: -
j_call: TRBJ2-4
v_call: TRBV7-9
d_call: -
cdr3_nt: TGTGCCAGCAGCCCACAGGGAGTCGGCAAAAACATTCAGTACTTC
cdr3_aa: CASSPQGVGKNIQYF

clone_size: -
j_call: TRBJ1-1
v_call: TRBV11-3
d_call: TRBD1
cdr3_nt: TGTGCCAGCAGCTTTGGTCCCACAGGGGAGGGTACTGAAGCTTTCTTT
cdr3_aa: CASSFGPTGEGTEAFF

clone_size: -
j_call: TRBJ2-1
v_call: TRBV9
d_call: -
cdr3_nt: TGTGCCAGCAGCGTAGGAAGGTCACTGAACAATGAGCAGTTCTTC
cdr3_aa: CASSVGRSLNNEQFF

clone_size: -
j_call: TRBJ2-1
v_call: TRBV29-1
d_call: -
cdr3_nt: TGCAGCGTTACTATTCTGCCGAGCTCCTACAATGAGCAGTTCTTC
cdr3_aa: CSVTILPSSYNEQFF

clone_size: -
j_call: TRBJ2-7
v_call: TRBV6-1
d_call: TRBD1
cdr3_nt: TGTGCCACCGTAGGACAGGGGGCGATTGAGCAGTACTTC
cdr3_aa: CATVGQGAIEQYF

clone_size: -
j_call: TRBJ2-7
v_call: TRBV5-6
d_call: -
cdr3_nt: TGTGCCAGCAGCTTGGGCGGGACGGCCTCCTACGAGCAGTACTTC
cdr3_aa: CASSLGGTASYEQYF

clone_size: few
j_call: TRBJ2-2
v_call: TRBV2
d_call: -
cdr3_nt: TGTGCCAGCAGTGAAGCTGGTGGGACCGGGGAGCTGTTTTTT
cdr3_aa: CASSEAGGTGELFF

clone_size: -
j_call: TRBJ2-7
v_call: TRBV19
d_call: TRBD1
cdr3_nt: TGTGCCAGTAGTCCCTGGACAGGGGGCTGGAGTTTTATGTCCTACGAGCAGTACTTC
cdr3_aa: CASSPWTGGWSFMSYEQYF

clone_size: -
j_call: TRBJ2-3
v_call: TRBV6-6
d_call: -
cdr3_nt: TGTGCCAGCAGGGAACAGGGAGAGGGAGGCACAGATACGCAGTATTTT
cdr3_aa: CASREQGEGGTDTQYF

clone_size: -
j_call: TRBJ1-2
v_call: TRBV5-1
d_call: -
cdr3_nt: TGCGCCAGCAGCTTGTTTCCGGAAGACTATGGCTACACCTTC
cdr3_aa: CASSLFPEDYGYTF

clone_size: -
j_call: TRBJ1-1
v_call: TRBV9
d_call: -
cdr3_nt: TGTGCCAGCAGCCCCCGTACAGGGAGGGGGGGGTGGGACACTGAAGCTTTCTTT
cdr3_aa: CASSPRTGRGGWDTEAFF

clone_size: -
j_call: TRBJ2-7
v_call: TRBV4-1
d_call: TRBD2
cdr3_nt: TGCGCCAGCAGCCAAGATCTAGCGGGCTCCTACGAGCAGTACTTC
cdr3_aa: CASSQDLAGSYEQYF

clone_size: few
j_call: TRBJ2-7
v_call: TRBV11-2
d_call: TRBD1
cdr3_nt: TGTGCCAGCAGCTACAGGGGGGGACAGGGGGCCCCCTACGAGCAGTACTTC
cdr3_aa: CASSYRGGQGAPYEQYF

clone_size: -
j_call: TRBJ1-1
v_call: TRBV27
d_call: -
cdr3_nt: TGTGCCAGCAGTTTATCGACAGGACCGATGAACACTGAAGCTTTCTTT
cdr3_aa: CASSLSTGPMNTEAFF

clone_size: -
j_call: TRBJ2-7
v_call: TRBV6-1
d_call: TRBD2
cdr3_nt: TGTGCCAGCAGTGAAGCGCGGGGGGCCCCATACGAGCAGTACTTC
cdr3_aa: CASSEARGAPYEQYF

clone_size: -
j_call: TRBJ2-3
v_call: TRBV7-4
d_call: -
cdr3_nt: TGTGCCAGCAGCTTCCGGCCGGGGATCGTCACAGATACGCAGTATTTT
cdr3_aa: CASSFRPGIVTDTQYF

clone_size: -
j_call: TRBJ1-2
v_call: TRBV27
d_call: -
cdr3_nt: TGTGCCAGCAGTCCCCCGACAGGCAACTATGGCTACACCTTC
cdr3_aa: CASSPPTGNYGYTF

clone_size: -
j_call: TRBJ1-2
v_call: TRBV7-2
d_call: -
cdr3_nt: TGTGCCAGCAGCTTAGCGAGTGGGGGCTACACCTTC
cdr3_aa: CASSLASGGYTF

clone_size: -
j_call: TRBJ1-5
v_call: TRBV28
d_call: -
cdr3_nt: TGTGCCAGCAGTTTAGGTCTGTTCAATCAGCCCCAGCATTTT
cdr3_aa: CASSLGLFNQPQHF